This entry lists 12 T cell receptor beta chains sequenced from one sample in a study of beta chain features in type 1 diabetes. No antigen has been assigned to these receptors. Study-level findings and limits: When Type 1 diabetes patients were examined, their TCRB CDR3s proved moderately but significantly shorter in all four CD4+ subsets.

Since all of the isolated RNA was reverse transcribed, expressed TCRB transcripts were what got sequenced. Produced via immunoSEQ multiplex PCR; TCRdb's table is partial and in-frame only. This sample carries about 260,000 clones, roughly 20% of them seen once, and the ten largest clones take 0.028%. Input material: naive CD4+ T cells from blood. The receptors were gathered from a woman aged 40-49 years with type 1 diabetes.

The chain carries TRBV5-1 and TRBJ2-1; maybe TRBD1 (6 bases). V was cut by 4 bases and J by 6 bases, with 11 bases left in between. Germline V gene lookup returns CDR1 SGHRS and CDR2 YFSETQ. CDR3 length equals 13 residues. CDR3 nucleotides: TGCGCCAGCAGCCTGACCAGGGGCAATGAGCAGTTCTTC. Its translation: CASSLTRGNEQFF.

J is TRBJ1-5 and V is TRBV5-1; no reliable D call. The ends were cut back, 0 bases at V and 2 bases at J, with 6 bases in the middle. The CDR3 is made up of 14 amino acids. The germline V gene has CDR1 SGHRS and CDR2 YFSETQ. CDR3 bases: TGCGCCAGCAGCTTGGATTCCGGCAATCAGCCCCAGCATTTT. Translating it yields CASSLDSGNQPQHF.

This clone was detected only a few times. This chain links TRBV28 with TRBJ2-2, with 7 positions matching TRBD2. This CDR3 comprises 16 residues. V shed 2 bases and J 3 bases; nucleotides not matched to a gene: 6. Looked up from germline, CDR1 is MDHEN and CDR2 is SYDVKM. The CDR3 here is CASSLSTSADTGELFF. The CDR3 DNA follows: TGTGCCAGCAGTTTAAGCACTAGCGCTGACACCGGGGAGCTGTTTTTT.

The chain is built from TRBV4-2 and TRBJ2-5; D possibly corresponds to TRBD2 (5 bases). The CDR3 spans 15 residues. V was shortened by 4 bases and J by 1 base, with 13 bases between the two germline ends. Per the germline V gene, CDR1 is LGHNA and CDR2 is YNFKEQ. In DNA form, the CDR3 reads TGTGCCAGCAGCCCTCACAGCGGAGTCCAAGAGACCCAGTACTTC. Protein sequence: CASSPHSGVQETQYF.

The chain employs TRBV19 and TRBJ2-7; D gene ambiguous. Germline CDR1 reads LNHDA; CDR2 reads SQIVND (reference sequence). The CDR3 is made up of 11 amino acids. Trimming cost V 4 bases and J 7 bases, with 8 bases left between them. CDR3 loop: CASSNQEEQYF. Here the CDR3 DNA reads TGTGCCAGTAGTAACCAAGAGGAGCAGTACTTC.

The rearrangement uses TRBV18 and TRBJ2-7; D is possibly TRBD1 (6 bases). CDR3 size: 15 residues. V lost 2 bases and J 0 bases, leaving 11 bases between the germline ends. CDR1 and CDR2 (germline): KGHSH, LQKENI. CDR3 bases: TGTGCCAGCTCACCAGGCAGGGGCGCCTCCTACGAGCAGTACTTC. It codes for CASSPGRGASYEQYF.

The chain recombines TRBV28 with TRBJ1-2; unclear D gene. Germline loops: CDR1 MDHEN, CDR2 SYDVKM. CDR3 length: 12 amino acids. The V and J ends lost 5 bases and 5 bases respectively, with 9 bases between them. This CDR3 reads CASSKAIYGYTF. The CDR3, as DNA: TGTGCCAGCAGTAAAGCTATTTATGGCTACACCTTC.

The chain carries TRBV4-3 and TRBJ2-4, with 8 positions matching TRBD1. From germline, CDR1 is LGHNA and CDR2 YSLEER. V lost 4 bases to trimming and J lost 0 bases; unmatched junction nucleotides: 5. The CDR3 is made up of 16 amino acids. CDR3 sequence (DNA): TGCGCCAGCAGCCTGGGGACAGGACTAGCCAAAAACATTCAGTACTTC. Amino acids: CASSLGTGLAKNIQYF.

This clone was recorded a few times. This sequence joins TRBV7-2 and TRBJ1-2; 9 bases align to TRBD1. The CDR3 has 15 amino acids. The ends lost 5 bases at V and 5 bases at J; junction bases unmatched: 9. Germline CDR1 and CDR2: SGHTA and FQGNSA. In nucleotides, the CDR3 is TGTGCCAGCAGCCCCGGACAGGGGCGTTGGTATGGCTACACCTTC. This translates into CASSPGQGRWYGYTF.

The rearrangement uses TRBV19 and TRBJ2-7; 7 bases align to TRBD1. From germline, CDR1 is LNHDA and CDR2 SQIVND (reference sequence). V gave up 5 bases and J gave up 2 bases; unmatched junction bases: 6. The CDR3 is made up of 14 amino acids. Written as DNA, the CDR3 is TGTGCCAGTAGTTGGGGGACAGCCACCTACGAGCAGTACTTC. Translating gives CASSWGTATYEQYF.

The chain combines TRBV9 with TRBJ1-2; a possible D gene is TRBD1 (6 bases). The CDR3 spans 13 residues. Germline V CDR1 and CDR2: SGDLS, YYNGEE. The V end was cut by 4 bases, the J end by 13 bases, with 20 bases between. CDR3 residues: CASSSGTSRGSTF. CDR3 bases: TGTGCCAGCAGCTCCGGGACATCTAGGGGATCCACCTTC.

The rearrangement links TRBV7-2 to TRBJ1-1; D is unclear. The V gene's germline CDR1 is SGHTA and CDR2 FQGNSA. This CDR3 is built from 13 residues. V was clipped by 5 bases and J by 1 base, with 8 bases between them. In DNA, the CDR3 is TGTGCCAGCAGCCCCACAGAGAACACTGAAGCTTTCTTT. Encoded protein: CASSPTENTEAFF.